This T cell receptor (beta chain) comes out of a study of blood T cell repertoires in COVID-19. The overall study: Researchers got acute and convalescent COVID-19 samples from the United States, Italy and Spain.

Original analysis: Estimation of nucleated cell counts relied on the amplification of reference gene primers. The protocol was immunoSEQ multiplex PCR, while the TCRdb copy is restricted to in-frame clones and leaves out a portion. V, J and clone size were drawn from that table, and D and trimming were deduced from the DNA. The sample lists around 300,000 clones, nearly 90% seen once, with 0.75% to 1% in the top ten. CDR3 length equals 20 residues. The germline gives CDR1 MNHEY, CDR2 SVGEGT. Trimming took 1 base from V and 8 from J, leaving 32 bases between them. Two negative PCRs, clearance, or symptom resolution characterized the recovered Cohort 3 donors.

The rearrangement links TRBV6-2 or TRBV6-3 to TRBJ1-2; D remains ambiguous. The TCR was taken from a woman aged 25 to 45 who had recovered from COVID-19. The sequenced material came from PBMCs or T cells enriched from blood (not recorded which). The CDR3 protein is CASSYWSVEREGNLLKGYTF. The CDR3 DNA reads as TGTGCCAGCAGTTACTGGAGTGTCGAACGAGAGGGTAACCTATTAAAGGGCTACACCTTC.